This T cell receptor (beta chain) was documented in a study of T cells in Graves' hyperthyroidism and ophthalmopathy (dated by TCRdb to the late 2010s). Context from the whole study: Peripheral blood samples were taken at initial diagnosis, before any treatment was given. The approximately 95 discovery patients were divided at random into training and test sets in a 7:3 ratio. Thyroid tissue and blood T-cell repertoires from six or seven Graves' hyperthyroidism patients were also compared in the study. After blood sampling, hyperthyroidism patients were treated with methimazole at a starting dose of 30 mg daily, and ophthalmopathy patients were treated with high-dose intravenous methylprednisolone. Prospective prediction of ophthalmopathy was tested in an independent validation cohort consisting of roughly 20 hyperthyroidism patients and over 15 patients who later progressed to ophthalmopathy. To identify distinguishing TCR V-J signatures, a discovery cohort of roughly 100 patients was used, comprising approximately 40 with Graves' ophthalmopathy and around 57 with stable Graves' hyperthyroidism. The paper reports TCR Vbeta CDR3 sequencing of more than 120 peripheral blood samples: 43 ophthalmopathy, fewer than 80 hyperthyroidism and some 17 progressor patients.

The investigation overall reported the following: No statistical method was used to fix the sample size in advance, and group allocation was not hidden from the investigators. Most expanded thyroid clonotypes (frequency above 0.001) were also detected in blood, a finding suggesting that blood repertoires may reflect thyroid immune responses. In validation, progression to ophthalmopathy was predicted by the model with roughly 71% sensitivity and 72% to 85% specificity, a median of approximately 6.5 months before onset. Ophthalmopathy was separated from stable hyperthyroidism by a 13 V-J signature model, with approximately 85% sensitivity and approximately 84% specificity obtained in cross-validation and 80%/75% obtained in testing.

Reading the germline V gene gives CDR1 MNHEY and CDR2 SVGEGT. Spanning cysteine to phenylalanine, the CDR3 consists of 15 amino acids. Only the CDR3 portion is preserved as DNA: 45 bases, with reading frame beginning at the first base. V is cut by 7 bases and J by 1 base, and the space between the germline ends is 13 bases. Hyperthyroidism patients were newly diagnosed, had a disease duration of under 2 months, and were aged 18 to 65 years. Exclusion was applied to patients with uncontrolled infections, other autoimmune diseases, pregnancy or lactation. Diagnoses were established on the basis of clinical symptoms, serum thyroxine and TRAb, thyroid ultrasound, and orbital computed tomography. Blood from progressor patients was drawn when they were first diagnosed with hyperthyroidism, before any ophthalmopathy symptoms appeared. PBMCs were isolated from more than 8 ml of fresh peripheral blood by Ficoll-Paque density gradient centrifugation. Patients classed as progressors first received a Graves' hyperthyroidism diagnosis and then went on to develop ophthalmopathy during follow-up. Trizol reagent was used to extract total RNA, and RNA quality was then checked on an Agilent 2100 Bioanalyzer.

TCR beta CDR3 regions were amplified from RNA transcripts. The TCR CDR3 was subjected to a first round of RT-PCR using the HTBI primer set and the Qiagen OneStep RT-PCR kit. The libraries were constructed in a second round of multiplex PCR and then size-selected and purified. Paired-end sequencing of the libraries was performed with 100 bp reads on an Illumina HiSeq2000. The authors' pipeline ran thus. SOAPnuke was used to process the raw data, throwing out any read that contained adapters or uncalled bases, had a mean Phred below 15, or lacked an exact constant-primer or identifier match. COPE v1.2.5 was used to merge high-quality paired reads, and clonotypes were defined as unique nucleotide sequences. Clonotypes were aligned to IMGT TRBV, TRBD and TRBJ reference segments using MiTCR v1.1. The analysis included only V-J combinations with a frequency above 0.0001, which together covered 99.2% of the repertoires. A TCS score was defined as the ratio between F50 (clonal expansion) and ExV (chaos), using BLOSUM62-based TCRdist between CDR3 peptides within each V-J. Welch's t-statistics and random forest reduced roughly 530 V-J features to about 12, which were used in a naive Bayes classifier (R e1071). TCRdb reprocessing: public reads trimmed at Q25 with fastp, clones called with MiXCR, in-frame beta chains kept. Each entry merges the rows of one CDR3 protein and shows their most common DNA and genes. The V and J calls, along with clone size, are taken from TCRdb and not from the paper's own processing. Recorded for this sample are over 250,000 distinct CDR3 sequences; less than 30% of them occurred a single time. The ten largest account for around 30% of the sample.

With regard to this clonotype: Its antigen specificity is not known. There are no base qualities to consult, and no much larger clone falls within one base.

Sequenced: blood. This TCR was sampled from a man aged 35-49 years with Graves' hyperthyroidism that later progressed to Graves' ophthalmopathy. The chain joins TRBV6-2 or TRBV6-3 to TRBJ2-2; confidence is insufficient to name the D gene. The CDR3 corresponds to CASNKLGRNTGELFF. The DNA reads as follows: TGTGCCAGCAACAAACTCGGACGGAACACCGGGGAGCTGTTTTTT.